Listed here are 5 T cell receptor beta chains from one sample, sequenced in a study of CD8+ T cells in alopecia areata. Extracted RNA was reverse transcribed into cDNA, the sequencing template. This table comes from immunoSEQ multiplex PCR, and its TCRdb copy is limited to in-frame clones, with some not included. The sample comprises about 180,000 clones, just over 65% of which are singletons, and over 9.5% rests with the top ten. The specimen comprised CD8+ T cells sorted from blood, sampled at week 0. These receptor sequences come from a human donor with alopecia areata.

The V gene is TRBV6-5, the J gene TRBJ2-7; a possible D gene is TRBD1 (6 bases). With 7 bases removed from V and 4 bases from J, the gap between germline ends came to 17 bases. Germline values: CDR1 MNHEY, CDR2 SVGAGI. The CDR3 covers 14 residues. The CDR3 DNA is TGTGCCAGCAAGGTTAGCAGGGGATTTTACGAGCAGTACTTC. Its protein is CASKVSRGFYEQYF.

The chain couples TRBV7-2 to TRBJ2-3; D not resolved. The length of the CDR3 is 16 residues. V was clipped by 4 bases and J by 2 bases, with 16 bases between them. In germline, CDR1 is SGHTA, CDR2 FQGNSA. Here the CDR3 reads CASSSGSGPYTDTQYF. In DNA, the CDR3 is TGTGCCAGCAGCTCGGGCTCGGGTCCCTACACAGATACGCAGTATTTT.

The V and J genes are TRBV6-1 and TRBJ2-1; the match to TRBD2 covers 8 bases. CDR3 length equals 13 residues. Germline V lookup: CDR1 MNHNS, CDR2 SASEGT. The ends lost 10 bases at V and 2 bases at J; junction bases unmatched: 4. CDR3 nucleotide sequence: TGTGCCACTCCGGGACTAGCCTACAATGAGCAGTTCTTC. Its protein is CATPGLAYNEQFF.

This chain links TRBV10-3 with TRBJ2-2; D call uncertain. Trimming left V 4 bases short and J 8 bases short, with 5 bases between. Germline CDR1 is ENHRY and CDR2 is SYGVKD. The CDR3 covers 11 residues. The CDR3 DNA sequence: TGTGCCATCAGTGTGGCTGGGGAGCTGTTTTTT. Its protein is CAISVAGELFF.

The gene calls are TRBV4-1 and TRBJ2-3, with 8 bases identical to TRBD1. Per germline, CDR1 MGHRA and CDR2 YSYEKL. There are 14 residues in the CDR3. Losses at the gene ends were 0 bases for V and 5 bases for J; bases not matched to a gene: 1. In nucleotides, the CDR3 is TGCGCCAGCAGCCAAGACAGGGGGCAAGATACGCAGTATTTT. Its protein is CASSQDRGQDTQYF.